The 30 T cell receptor beta chains below all came from one sample that was sequenced in a study of patients and donors after allogeneic stem cell transplantation. One entry per CDR3 protein results from TCRdb running MiXCR on the RT-PCR reads. The data hold over 5,500 distinct CDR3 sequences, with 12% observed a single time. The specimen sequenced was blood, either unsorted or a sorted T cell fraction (not recorded which). The origin of the receptors is a human donor who was either an allogeneic HSCT recipient or a stem cell or donor lymphocyte infusion donor (not recorded which). It is not recorded whose cells these are; they may come from a transplant donor.

In this sample, this clonotype is medium-sized. The V call is TRBV5-1, the J call TRBJ1-1, with 7 bases matching TRBD1. Losses at the gene ends were 3 bases for V and 0 bases for J; bases not matched to a gene: 2. This CDR3 contains 14 residues. Germline CDR1 and CDR2: SGHRS and YFSETQ. The CDR3 nucleotides are TGCGCCAGCAGCTGGGGACAGATGAACACTGAAGCTTTCTTT. It translates to CASSWGQMNTEAFF.

This clonotype was observed a handful of times. The V call is TRBV9, the J call TRBJ1-1, with a weak D call TRBD1 (6 bases). V was clipped by 0 bases and J by 5 bases, with 14 bases between them. The CDR3 consists of 15 residues. CDR1 and CDR2 (germline): SGDLS, YYNGEE. The CDR3 DNA sequence: TGTGCCAGCAGCGTAGGACCAGAGGGGGGGACTGAAGCTTTCTTT. Translated: CASSVGPEGGTEAFF.

This clonotype appeared many times. This chain uses TRBV6-1 with TRBJ2-3; D may be TRBD1 or TRBD2 (5 bases each). CDR1 and CDR2 (germline): MNHNS, SASEGT. This CDR3 has 15 residues. V was pared by 4 bases and J by 1 base, with 12 bases between. Here the CDR3 reads CASSVGPYGTDTQYF. The CDR3 coding sequence is TGTGCCAGCAGTGTGGGACCGTACGGCACAGATACGCAGTATTTT.

A few counts support this clonotype. The chain is built from TRBV7-3 and TRBJ2-3; 9 bases line up with TRBD2. There are 16 residues in the CDR3. Germline V gene sequence: CDR1 SGHTA, CDR2 FQGTGA. V lost 2 bases, J lost 3 bases, and 6 bases stayed unmatched. The CDR3 region is CASSLSASGNTDTQYF. The CDR3, as DNA: TGTGCCAGCAGCTTATCGGCTAGCGGGAATACAGATACGCAGTATTTT. The variable domain in full, with the rest retrieved from reference TRBV7-3 and TRBJ2-3, is GAGVSQTPSNKVTEKGKYVELRCDPISGHTALYWYRQSLGQGPEFLIYFQGTGAADDSGLPNDRFFAVRPEGSVSTLKIQRTERGDSAVYLCASSLSASGNTDTQYFGPGTRLTVL.

This clonotype was counted ten times or more. The gene calls are TRBV7-8 and TRBJ2-1, with a weak D call TRBD1 (5 bases). Trimming cost V 2 bases and J 6 bases, with 14 bases left between them. CDR1 and CDR2 (germline): SGHVS, FQNEAQ. The CDR3 is made up of 15 amino acids. For the CDR3, the DNA is TGTGCCAGCAGCTTACAGGGTTGGTTTGGCAATGAGCAGTTCTTC. Translation: CASSLQGWFGNEQFF. Combining the CDR3 with reference TRBV7-8 and TRBJ2-1 gives the whole variable domain GAGVSQSPRYKVAKRGQDVALRCDPISGHVSLFWYQQALGQGPEFLTYFQNEAQLDKSGLPSDRFFAERPEGSVSTLKIQRTQQEDSAVYLCASSLQGWFGNEQFFGPGTRLTVL.

This clonotype was recorded at least ten times. The chain joins TRBV29-1 to TRBJ2-1, with TRBD1 matching 8 bases. This CDR3 region has 14 residues. Germline V lookup: CDR1 SQVTM, CDR2 ANQGSEA. With 7 bases clipped from V and 6 bases from J, the junction kept 11 bases outside the gene matches. This chain's CDR3 is CSARAGGSGNEQFF. The CDR3 bases are TGCAGCGCCCGCGCAGGGGGCAGTGGCAATGAGCAGTTCTTC.

This clonotype was detected ten times or more. V gene TRBV10-3 combines with J gene TRBJ1-3; 7 bases fit TRBD1. In germline, CDR1 is ENHRY, CDR2 SYGVKD. The J segment lost 0 bases and the V segment lost 6 bases, leaving 8 bases of the junction unmatched. The CDR3 loop spans 16 amino acids. The CDR3 sequence is CAIRGQHKSSGNTIYF. In nucleotides, the CDR3 is TGTGCCATCAGGGGACAGCACAAAAGCTCTGGAAACACCATATATTTT.

V usage is TRBV19 and J usage is TRBJ2-7; 13 nucleotides line up with TRBD2. Germline lookup yields CDR1 LNHDA and CDR2 SQIVND (reference sequence). The CDR3 consists of 18 residues. Trimming cost V 6 bases and J 0 bases; bases outside gene matches: 11. Here the CDR3 reads CASSAGTSGTLSSYEQYF. CDR3 nucleotide sequence: TGTGCCAGTAGCGCCGGGACTAGCGGGACCCTAAGCTCCTACGAGCAGTACTTC.

At least ten counts were recorded for this clonotype. The chain links TRBV4-1 to TRBJ2-3; 8 bases agree with TRBD2. Germline V gene data show CDR1 as MGHRA and CDR2 as YSYEKL. The junction had 9 bases not matched to a gene; V was cut back by 0 bases and J by 7 bases. The CDR3 has 16 residues. The CDR3 coding sequence is TGCGCCAGCAGCCAAGAACCCAGCGGGAGATGGAATACGCAGTATTTT. Translation gives CASSQEPSGRWNTQYF.

Ten or more counts support this clonotype. This chain uses TRBV7-2 with TRBJ1-3, with D unresolved. Germline-derived CDR1 and CDR2 are SGHTA and FQGNSA. V was cut by 1 base and J by 2 bases, with 12 bases left in between. CDR3 length equals 16 residues. As DNA, the CDR3 is TGTGCCAGCAGCTTAGGTCCCTTGGAAGCTGGAAACACCATATATTTT. Translated: CASSLGPLEAGNTIYF.

This clonotype has a handful of counts. The chain carries TRBV7-2 and TRBJ1-5, with D uncertain. Germline-derived CDR1 and CDR2 are SGHTA and FQGNSA. V was clipped by 8 bases and J by 9 bases, with 14 bases between them. The CDR3 sequence is 12 residues long. The CDR3: CASLGTERPQHF. The CDR3 coding sequence is TGTGCCAGCTTGGGTACAGAGCGGCCCCAGCATTTT.

As concerns this clonotype: This sequence may be a read error, since a much larger clone differs from it by one base. The rearrangement links TRBV7-2 to TRBJ2-1; no definite D call. The V end was cut by 6 bases, the J end by 6 bases, with 6 bases between. CDR3 length: 11 residues. Per germline, CDR1 SGHTA and CDR2 FQGNSA. CDR3 sequence: CASRLINEQFF. As DNA, the CDR3 is TGTGCCAGCAGACTAATCAATGAGCAGTTCTTC.

The genes are TRBV2 and TRBJ2-7; possibly TRBD1 for D (6 bases). The CDR3 has 14 amino acids. The V end lost 5 bases, the J end lost 1 base, and 12 bases lay between the germline ends. CDR1 SNHLY and CDR2 FYNNEI come from the germline V gene. In DNA, the CDR3 is TGTGCCAGCAGTTCGTACAGGGCTTCCTACGAGCAGTACGTC. Encoded protein: CASSSYRASYEQYV.

This clonotype was counted at least ten times. This sequence joins TRBV4-3 and TRBJ2-5, with a possible D match to TRBD1 (7 bases). Germline-derived CDR1 and CDR2 are LGHNA and YSLEER. The CDR3 is made up of 16 amino acids. The V gene lost 0 bases and the J gene lost 7 bases, with 18 bases spanning the gap. CDR3 region: CASSQDPAGQRGTQYF. CDR3 sequence (DNA): TGCGCCAGCAGCCAAGATCCCGCGGGACAGAGGGGGACCCAGTACTTC.

This clonotype was counted between two and nine times. The J gene is TRBJ2-7, the V gene TRBV6-5; TRBD1 matches at 10 bases. The CDR3 is 14 residues long. The V gene's germline CDR1 is MNHEY and CDR2 SVGAGI. Trimming removed 6 bases from V and 5 bases from J; junction bases left unmatched: 7. The CDR3 DNA reads TGTGCCAGCAGCCGACAGGGGGCGCGTAACGAGCAGTACTTC. It yields the protein CASSRQGARNEQYF.

This clonotype has more than one count but fewer than ten. This rearrangement joins TRBV6-2 or TRBV6-3 to TRBJ2-6, with 11 bases lining up with TRBD2. After removal of 2 bases from V and 0 bases from J, the junction contained 3 bases not matched to a gene. The CDR3 sequence is 18 residues long. Germline assignment: CDR1 MNHEY and CDR2 SVGEGT. The CDR3: CASSYPTSGGSGANVLTF. CDR3 bases: TGTGCCAGCAGTTACCCAACTAGCGGGGGCTCTGGGGCCAACGTCCTGACTTTC.

Details on this clonotype: A much bigger clone sits one base away, suggesting this may be a read error. The V gene is TRBV6-6, the J gene TRBJ1-2; the D gene is possibly TRBD1 (5 bases). Trimming left V 8 bases short and J 8 bases short, with 18 bases between. CDR1 and CDR2 (germline): MNHNY, SVGAGI (reference sequence). The CDR3 totals 13 residues. The CDR3 DNA reads TGTGCCAGCGTTCGAAGCAGGGTGGGAGGCTACACCTTC. Its translation: CASVRSRVGGYTF.

The gene calls are TRBV9 and TRBJ2-3; 10 positions agree with TRBD1. CDR1 and CDR2 from the germline V gene are SGDLS and YYNGEE. V gave up 5 bases and J gave up 5 bases; unmatched junction bases: 5. CDR3 length: 14 residues. Here the CDR3 DNA reads TGTGCCAGCAGTTATGGACAGGGGGGAGATACGCAGTATTTT. Protein product: CASSYGQGGDTQYF. The full variable domain, in which reference TRBV9 and TRBJ2-3 provide the parts outside the CDR3, is DSGVTQTPKHLITATGQRVTLRCSPRSGDLSVYWYQQSLDQGLQFLIQYYNGEERAKGNILERFSAQQFPDLHSELNLSSLELGDSALYFCASSYGQGGDTQYFGPGTRLTVL.

This clonotype was detected only a few times. The rearrangement links TRBV6-6 to TRBJ2-7, with a weak D call TRBD1 (5 bases). Germline V gene sequence: CDR1 MNHNY, CDR2 SVGAGI (reference sequence). With 0 bases removed from V and 5 bases from J, the gap between germline ends came to 11 bases. The length of the CDR3 is 14 residues. CDR3 loop: CASSYSDSSDEQYF. In nucleotides, the CDR3 is TGTGCCAGCAGTTACTCAGACAGCTCGGACGAGCAGTACTTC.

This clonotype showed up just a few times. V and J are TRBV15 and TRBJ2-7; either TRBD1 or TRBD2 may supply D (6 bases each). This CDR3 is built from 15 residues. From germline, CDR1 is LNHNV and CDR2 YYDKDF (reference sequence). The V end lost 1 base, the J end lost 8 bases, and 18 bases lay between the germline ends. DNA for the CDR3: TGTGCCACCAGCAGAGGGGGGGCGAGGGTCACGCAGCAGTACGTC. Protein: CATSRGGARVTQQYV.

The chain has TRBV7-6 and TRBJ2-7, with D perhaps TRBD2 (6 bases). CDR1 SGHVS and CDR2 FNYEAQ come from the germline V gene. Trimming pared 4 bases from V and 6 bases from J, leaving 10 bases between. The CDR3 is 12 amino acids. In DNA, the CDR3 is TGTGCCAGCAGCTCAAATAGCGGCGAGCAGTACTTC. It yields the protein CASSSNSGEQYF.

In this sample, this clonotype turned up many times. This sequence joins TRBV6-6 and TRBJ1-2; weak D call: TRBD1 (5 bases). CDR1 and CDR2 from the germline V gene are MNHNY and SVGAGI (reference sequence). V lost 0 bases and J 6 bases, leaving 14 bases between the germline ends. The CDR3 is 15 residues long. The CDR3 here is CASSYSDPGRHGYTF. CDR3 in DNA: TGTGCCAGCAGTTACTCGGACCCAGGGAGACATGGCTACACCTTC.

V usage is TRBV11-3 and J usage is TRBJ1-5; D not certain. Per the germline V gene, CDR1 is SGHNT and CDR2 is YENEEA. The CDR3 has 15 amino acids. Between the trimmed V and J ends, which lost 2 bases and 3 bases, there was a span of 11 bases. CDR3 region: CASSLFVNDNQPQHF. Written as DNA, the CDR3 is TGTGCCAGCAGCTTATTCGTGAATGACAATCAGCCCCAGCATTTT. Variable domain in full (rest from reference TRBV11-3 and TRBJ1-5): EAGVVQSPRYKIIEKKQPVAFWCNPISGHNTLYWYLQNLGQGPELLIRYENEEAVDDSQLPKDRFSAERLKGVDSTLKIQPAELGDSAVYLCASSLFVNDNQPQHFGDGTRLSIL.

This clonotype showed up just a few times. DNA of the CDR3: TGTGCCAGCAGTTATCATCCAGGGGCCTCCTCCTACGAGCAGTACGTC. Its protein is CASSYHPGASSYEQYV. The rearrangement joins TRBV6-2 or TRBV6-3 to TRBJ2-7, with D perhaps TRBD1 (6 bases). The V end lost 3 bases, the J end lost 0 bases, and 15 bases lay between the germline ends. Germline-derived CDR1 and CDR2 are MNHEY and SVGEGT. The CDR3 is 16 amino acids.

This clonotype came up many times. The V and J genes are TRBV7-2 and TRBJ1-1, with unresolved D. The germline V and J ends were trimmed by 5 bases and 0 bases, with 13 bases remaining between them. The CDR3 runs 15 residues. Germline V lookup: CDR1 SGHTA, CDR2 FQGNSA. CDR3 nucleotides: TGTGCCAGCAGCCTAGACGCGGCGGTGAACACTGAAGCTTTCTTT. Translating it yields CASSLDAAVNTEAFF.

This clonotype has more than one count but fewer than ten. J is TRBJ2-1 and V is TRBV6-2 or TRBV6-3; the D is unclear. The CDR3 is 12 residues long. V lost 6 bases and J lost 12, with 15 bases in between. CDR1 is MNHEY and CDR2 is SVGEGT in the germline V gene. The CDR3 region is CASSPNQNGQFF. CDR3 nucleotide sequence: TGTGCCAGCAGCCCCAACCAAAACGGGCAGTTCTTC.

This clonotype was seen a few times. The chain combines TRBV30 with TRBJ1-3; D gene unclear. Germline CDR1 is GTSNPN and CDR2 is SVGIG (reference sequence). The CDR3 covers 15 residues. Trimming left V 2 bases short and J 4 bases short, with 15 bases between. CDR3 protein: CAWSFRTTLGNTIYF. As DNA, the CDR3 is TGTGCCTGGAGTTTTAGGACCACTCTGGGAAACACCATATATTTT.

CDR3 loop: CASSTDRGPMNTEAFF. CDR3 DNA sequence: TGTGCCAGCAGTACTGACAGGGGCCCAATGAACACTGAAGCTTTCTTT. The V call is TRBV6-1, the J call TRBJ1-1; 8 bases line up with TRBD1. The CDR3 totals 16 residues. V lost 5 bases and J lost 0; bases outside the gene matches: 8. Germline-derived CDR1 and CDR2 are MNHNS and SASEGT.

By frequency in the sample, this clonotype is medium-sized. The V gene is TRBV18, the J gene TRBJ1-6, with D possibly matching TRBD1 (5 bases). The CDR3 has 16 residues. Trimming took 3 bases from V and 9 from J, leaving 18 bases between them. Germline values: CDR1 KGHSH, CDR2 LQKENI. CDR3 sequence (DNA): TGTGCCAGCTCACCGGAGAGGTTGGTTCAGGGTTCACCCCTCCACTTT. The encoded protein is CASSPERLVQGSPLHF.

This clonotype was observed many times. The chain has TRBV7-9 and TRBJ1-2; D is perhaps TRBD1 (6 bases). Trimming pared 5 bases from V and 8 bases from J, leaving 18 bases between. The CDR3 length is 14 residues. Germline-derived CDR1 and CDR2 are SEHNR and FQNEAQ (reference sequence). For the CDR3, the DNA is TGTGCCAGCAGCACCGGGGGCAGGGTATGGGGCTACACCTTC. This sequence encodes CASSTGGRVWGYTF.